These 9 T cell receptor beta chains were all obtained from the same sample, sequenced in a study of human T cells and chemical hapten exposure. TCRdb redid the calling of the RACE reads with MiXCR, one entry per CDR3 protein. The repertoire holds 65,000 or so distinct CDR3 sequences, with around 6.1% as singletons. The sample's time point: healthy volunteer bleed at 6 weeks. From whole blood left unfractionated, total RNA was extracted. Material: whole blood. The receptors come from a female donor in good health. Some clones in this sample may be carry-over from other donors' samples.

This clonotype has ten or more counts. The chain carries TRBV15 and TRBJ2-3; D is uncertain. The CDR3 runs to 16 residues. Germline V gene sequence: CDR1 LNHNV, CDR2 YYDKDF (reference sequence). The V and J ends lost 1 base and 2 bases respectively, with 13 bases between them. The CDR3 nucleotides read TGTGCCACCAGCAGAGTTTCGGCGAAACCCACAGATACGCAGTATTTT. It encodes CATSRVSAKPTDTQYF.

This clonotype occurred many times. The gene calls are TRBV2 and TRBJ2-3, with 12 positions matching TRBD2. The CDR3 is 19 residues long. Looked up from germline, CDR1 is SNHLY and CDR2 is FYNNEI. V lost 7 bases and J lost 1; bases outside the gene matches: 15. CDR3 sequence reads: CASIDLAGGPQAGTDTQYF. The CDR3 DNA follows: TGTGCCAGCATTGATCTAGCGGGAGGGCCGCAAGCTGGCACAGATACGCAGTATTTT.

The sample holds a few counts of this clonotype. The gene calls are TRBV9 and TRBJ2-5, with 7 positions matching TRBD2. This CDR3 region has 16 residues. J was trimmed by 2 bases and V by 3 bases; bases with no gene match: 10. Germline-derived CDR1 and CDR2 are SGDLS and YYNGEE. The CDR3 bases are TGTGCCAGCAGCGCCTGGGGAGGGCTCGGGCAAGAGACCCAGTACTTC. Its protein is CASSAWGGLGQETQYF.

This clonotype has a count of ten or more. The chain has TRBV10-3 and TRBJ2-7, with D possibly TRBD2 on 6 matching bases. Germline V gene sequence: CDR1 ENHRY, CDR2 SYGVKD. Trimming pared 6 bases from V and 0 bases from J, leaving 6 bases between. The CDR3 totals 12 residues. CDR3 bases: TGTGCCATCAGGCGGGACTCCTACGAGCAGTACTTC. Translating it yields CAIRRDSYEQYF.

By share of the sample, this clonotype is medium-sized. CDR3 region: CASSVGNSPLHF. CDR3 in DNA: TGTGCCAGCAGCGTAGGGAATTCACCCCTCCACTTT. The chain couples TRBV9 to TRBJ1-6, with D unclear. CDR1 SGDLS and CDR2 YYNGEE come from the germline V gene. The V and J ends lost 0 bases and 7 bases respectively, with 2 bases between them. The CDR3 runs 12 residues.

This clonotype was counted many times. The chain has TRBV12-5 and TRBJ2-1; 11 positions match TRBD2. Germline V gene sequence: CDR1 LGHNT, CDR2 FRNRAP. The CDR3 covers 17 residues. Losses at the gene ends were 1 base for V and 6 bases for J; bases not matched to a gene: 8. The CDR3 reads CASGLARLAGSINEQFF. Written as DNA, the CDR3 is TGTGCTAGTGGTTTGGCCAGACTAGCGGGATCTATCAATGAGCAGTTCTTC.

This clonotype came up a few times. The J gene is TRBJ2-2, the V gene TRBV4-3; D could derive from TRBD1 or TRBD2 (6 bases each). The CDR3 length is 17 residues. The germline CDR1 and CDR2 sequences are LGHNA and YSLEER. V lost 1 base to trimming and J lost 1 base, with 13 bases between them. The CDR3 DNA reads TGCGCCAGCAGCCAAGCCTTCGGGGGCCTGAACACCGGGGAGCTGTTTTTT. Its protein is CASSQAFGGLNTGELFF.

The genes are TRBV28 and TRBJ2-3; TRBD1 or TRBD2 may be the D gene (5 bases each). V lost 8 bases and J lost 4, with 16 bases in between. The germline gives CDR1 MDHEN, CDR2 SYDVKM. This CDR3 is built from 14 residues. CDR3: CASSSGTGPDTQYF. CDR3 in DNA: TGTGCCAGCTCCTCCGGGACGGGTCCAGATACGCAGTATTTT.

J is TRBJ2-3 and V is TRBV6-1; no definite D call. This CDR3 contains 14 residues. V was pared by 4 bases and J by 0 bases, with 8 bases between. Germline CDR1 is MNHNS and CDR2 is SASEGT. This chain's CDR3 is CASSGLHSTDTQYF. DNA of the CDR3: TGTGCCAGCAGTGGACTGCACAGCACAGATACGCAGTATTTT.